This is a list of T cell receptor beta chains from one sample in a study of CD8 T cells in Susac syndrome. TCRdb reprocessed the immunoSEQ multiplex PCR reads via MiXCR and lists one record per CDR3 protein. The table lists around 270,000 distinct CDR3 sequences, 75% to 90% of them singletons. Sequencing used CD8+ T cells from PBMCs. Receptors were obtained from a human donor with multiple sclerosis. The CDR3 runs from the conserved cysteine through the conserved F or W. A D gene is named only where the DNA matches it firmly. Clone sizes are given selectively: once, few, many, or a class where the clone is expanded.

d_gene: NA
j_gene: TRBJ2-3
v_gene: TRBV4-3
abundance: NA
CDR3aa: CASSQDRSEIDTQYF
CDR3nt: TGCGCCAGCAGCCAAGATCGAAGCGAAATAGATACGCAGTATTTT

d_gene: NA
j_gene: TRBJ2-5
v_gene: TRBV5-4
abundance: NA
CDR3aa: CASSSEGQQETQYF
CDR3nt: TGTGCCAGCAGCTCCGAAGGACAACAAGAGACCCAGTACTTC

d_gene: TRBD2
j_gene: TRBJ2-1
v_gene: TRBV7-9
abundance: NA
CDR3aa: CASSFGLALNNEQFF
CDR3nt: TGTGCCAGCAGCTTCGGACTAGCGTTAAACAATGAGCAGTTCTTC

d_gene: NA
j_gene: TRBJ2-4
v_gene: TRBV12-3/TRBV12-4
abundance: NA
CDR3aa: CASRPRAGDLAKNIQYF
CDR3nt: TGTGCCAGCAGACCCAGAGCAGGGGACCTAGCCAAAAACATTCAGTACTTC

d_gene: TRBD1
j_gene: TRBJ2-5
v_gene: TRBV30
abundance: NA
CDR3aa: CAWSAGQGKETQYF
CDR3nt: TGTGCCTGGAGTGCGGGACAGGGGAAGGAGACCCAGTACTTC

d_gene: NA
j_gene: TRBJ1-2
v_gene: TRBV9
abundance: NA
CDR3aa: CASSVGDGGYGYTF
CDR3nt: TGTGCCAGCAGCGTAGGGGACGGCGGCTATGGCTACACCTTC

d_gene: NA
j_gene: TRBJ2-2
v_gene: TRBV6-2/TRBV6-3
abundance: NA
CDR3aa: CASSYGRGRSLLPLGGELFF
CDR3nt: TGTGCCAGCAGTTACGGTCGTGGGCGGTCGCTACTTCCCCTTGGGGGGGAGCTGTTTTTT

d_gene: NA
j_gene: TRBJ2-1
v_gene: TRBV7-9
abundance: NA
CDR3aa: CASRVYNEQFF
CDR3nt: TGTGCCAGCAGGGTCTACAATGAGCAGTTCTTC

d_gene: NA
j_gene: TRBJ2-1
v_gene: TRBV12-3/TRBV12-4
abundance: NA
CDR3aa: CAIPKQGYEQFF
CDR3nt: TGTGCCATCCCAAAACAGGGTTATGAGCAGTTCTTC

d_gene: TRBD2
j_gene: TRBJ2-5
v_gene: TRBV7-2
abundance: NA
CDR3aa: CASSLSATTSVQETQYF
CDR3nt: TGTGCCAGCAGCTTGTCCGCGACGACTAGCGTTCAAGAGACCCAGTACTTC

d_gene: NA
j_gene: TRBJ2-3
v_gene: TRBV7-9
abundance: NA
CDR3aa: CASSTNGGPPTDTQYF
CDR3nt: TGTGCCAGCAGCACCAACGGGGGGCCCCCCACAGATACGCAGTATTTT

d_gene: TRBD1
j_gene: TRBJ2-5
v_gene: TRBV5-4
abundance: NA
CDR3aa: CASNPTGGQETQYF
CDR3nt: TGTGCCAGCAACCCGACAGGGGGGCAAGAGACCCAGTACTTC

d_gene: NA
j_gene: TRBJ2-1
v_gene: TRBV19
abundance: NA
CDR3aa: CASSIGRVEQFF
CDR3nt: TGTGCCAGTAGTATAGGCAGGGTGGAGCAGTTCTTC

d_gene: TRBD1
j_gene: TRBJ2-7
v_gene: TRBV4-1
abundance: NA
CDR3aa: CASSQDVPGQGSGEQYF
CDR3nt: TGCGCCAGCAGCCAAGATGTCCCGGGACAGGGGTCGGGCGAGCAGTACTTC

d_gene: NA
j_gene: TRBJ2-5
v_gene: TRBV6-2/TRBV6-3
abundance: NA
CDR3aa: CASSAGTEQETQYF
CDR3nt: TGTGCCAGCAGTGCAGGGACCGAACAAGAGACCCAGTACTTC

d_gene: NA
j_gene: TRBJ2-6
v_gene: TRBV6-1
abundance: NA
CDR3aa: CASSEEDSSGANVLTF
CDR3nt: TGTGCCAGCAGTGAAGAGGACAGCTCTGGGGCCAACGTCCTGACTTTC

d_gene: NA
j_gene: TRBJ2-2
v_gene: TRBV19
abundance: NA
CDR3aa: CASIRPNTGELFF
CDR3nt: TGTGCCAGTATCAGGCCTAACACCGGGGAGCTGTTTTTT

d_gene: NA
j_gene: TRBJ1-4
v_gene: TRBV19
abundance: NA
CDR3aa: CATHGPMTGIEKLFF
CDR3nt: TGTGCCACCCATGGCCCGATGACCGGTATTGAAAAACTGTTTTTT

d_gene: NA
j_gene: TRBJ2-7
v_gene: TRBV20-1
abundance: NA
CDR3aa: CSALQARLTYEQYF
CDR3nt: TGCAGTGCTCTACAGGCGCGATTAACCTACGAGCAGTACTTC

d_gene: NA
j_gene: TRBJ2-7
v_gene: TRBV19
abundance: NA
CDR3aa: CASSEGLGSSYEQYF
CDR3nt: TGTGCCAGTAGTGAGGGCCTGGGGAGCTCCTACGAGCAGTACTTC

d_gene: NA
j_gene: TRBJ2-7
v_gene: TRBV27
abundance: NA
CDR3aa: CASSLSAPRNSYEQYF
CDR3nt: TGTGCCAGCAGTTTATCAGCCCCGAGGAATTCCTACGAGCAGTACTTC

d_gene: NA
j_gene: TRBJ1-1
v_gene: TRBV9
abundance: NA
CDR3aa: CASSVTPLREGNTEAFF
CDR3nt: TGTGCCAGCAGCGTAACCCCGTTGAGGGAGGGGAACACTGAAGCTTTCTTT

d_gene: NA
j_gene: TRBJ2-5
v_gene: TRBV7-9
abundance: NA
CDR3aa: CASSLEGDETQYF
CDR3nt: TGTGCCAGCAGCTTAGAGGGGGATGAGACCCAGTACTTC

d_gene: NA
j_gene: TRBJ2-3
v_gene: TRBV4-3
abundance: NA
CDR3aa: CASSKLARFTDTQYF
CDR3nt: TGCGCCAGCAGCAAGCTAGCCCGCTTCACAGATACGCAGTATTTT

d_gene: TRBD2
j_gene: TRBJ2-1
v_gene: TRBV27
abundance: NA
CDR3aa: CASTRGTSGHNEQFF
CDR3nt: TGTGCCAGCACCAGGGGGACTAGCGGACACAATGAGCAGTTCTTC

d_gene: NA
j_gene: TRBJ2-1
v_gene: TRBV12-3/TRBV12-4
abundance: NA
CDR3aa: CASPGPPVHLEQFF
CDR3nt: TGTGCCAGCCCGGGCCCCCCCGTACATTTAGAGCAGTTCTTC

d_gene: NA
j_gene: TRBJ2-7
v_gene: TRBV20-1
abundance: NA
CDR3aa: CSARNLRTYEQYF
CDR3nt: TGCAGTGCTAGAAACCTTAGAACCTACGAGCAGTACTTC

d_gene: NA
j_gene: TRBJ2-3
v_gene: TRBV6-1
abundance: NA
CDR3aa: CASSEQEGSTDTQYF
CDR3nt: TGTGCCAGCAGTGAACAGGAGGGTAGCACAGATACGCAGTATTTT

d_gene: NA
j_gene: TRBJ2-2
v_gene: TRBV29-1
abundance: NA
CDR3aa: CSIGTPNTGELFF
CDR3nt: TGCAGCATTGGGACCCCGAACACCGGGGAGCTGTTTTTT

d_gene: NA
j_gene: TRBJ2-5
v_gene: TRBV5-6
abundance: NA
CDR3aa: CASSLVQGSGETQYF
CDR3nt: TGTGCCAGCAGCTTGGTACAGGGTTCCGGGGAGACCCAGTACTTC

d_gene: TRBD1
j_gene: TRBJ2-2
v_gene: TRBV20-1
abundance: NA
CDR3aa: CSARDINRDRAGTGELFF
CDR3nt: TGCAGTGCTAGAGACATAAACCGGGACAGGGCGGGCACCGGGGAGCTGTTTTTT

d_gene: NA
j_gene: TRBJ2-7
v_gene: TRBV18
abundance: NA
CDR3aa: CAGGSAGSYEQYF
CDR3nt: TGTGCCGGGGGGTCGGCGGGCTCCTACGAGCAGTACTTC

d_gene: TRBD2
j_gene: TRBJ2-2
v_gene: TRBV29-1
abundance: NA
CDR3aa: CSVAGGGNTGELFF
CDR3nt: TGCAGCGTTGCGGGCGGGGGGAACACCGGGGAGCTGTTTTTT

d_gene: NA
j_gene: TRBJ2-3
v_gene: TRBV12-3/TRBV12-4
abundance: once
CDR3aa: CASRTTRDTQYF
CDR3nt: TGTGCCAGCCGGACCACTCGAGATACGCAGTATTTT

d_gene: TRBD2
j_gene: TRBJ2-1
v_gene: TRBV11-1
abundance: NA
CDR3aa: CASSSPRRVSQGTSEHYNEQFF
CDR3nt: TGTGCCAGCAGCTCCCCCAGGAGGGTTAGCCAGGGGACTAGCGAGCATTACAATGAGCAGTTCTTC

d_gene: TRBD1
j_gene: TRBJ2-7
v_gene: TRBV12-3/TRBV12-4
abundance: NA
CDR3aa: CASSPDRGQDYEQYF
CDR3nt: TGTGCCAGCAGTCCCGACAGGGGGCAAGATTACGAGCAGTACTTC

d_gene: NA
j_gene: TRBJ1-1
v_gene: TRBV30
abundance: NA
CDR3aa: CAWSVLGWNTEAFF
CDR3nt: TGTGCCTGGAGTGTACTGGGCTGGAACACTGAAGCTTTCTTT

d_gene: NA
j_gene: TRBJ2-5
v_gene: TRBV4-3
abundance: NA
CDR3aa: CASSQEARLVGETQYF
CDR3nt: TGCGCCAGCAGCCAAGAGGCCCGACTAGTAGGAGAGACCCAGTACTTC

d_gene: NA
j_gene: TRBJ2-5
v_gene: TRBV5-1
abundance: NA
CDR3aa: CASIKRGAELVPQETQYF
CDR3nt: TGCGCCAGCATAAAGCGAGGGGCGGAACTAGTCCCCCAAGAGACCCAGTACTTC

d_gene: TRBD2
j_gene: TRBJ2-7
v_gene: TRBV15
abundance: NA
CDR3aa: CATSRDRWRGGGSYEQYF
CDR3nt: TGTGCCACCAGCAGAGATCGTTGGCGGGGGGGCGGCTCCTACGAGCAGTACTTC

d_gene: NA
j_gene: TRBJ2-7
v_gene: TRBV5-1
abundance: once
CDR3aa: CASSVLRGSYEQYF
CDR3nt: TGCGCCAGCAGCGTACTGAGAGGATCCTACGAGCAGTACTTC

d_gene: TRBD1
j_gene: TRBJ1-2
v_gene: TRBV19
abundance: NA
CDR3aa: CALGQGNGYTF
CDR3nt: TGTGCCCTGGGACAGGGTAATGGCTACACCTTC

d_gene: NA
j_gene: TRBJ2-1
v_gene: TRBV7-8
abundance: NA
CDR3aa: CASSLYGMGNEQFF
CDR3nt: TGTGCCAGCAGCTTATACGGGATGGGGAATGAGCAGTTCTTC

d_gene: NA
j_gene: TRBJ1-5
v_gene: TRBV4-3
abundance: NA
CDR3aa: CASSQDWGNQPQHF
CDR3nt: TGCGCCAGCAGCCAAGATTGGGGGAATCAGCCCCAGCATTTT

d_gene: NA
j_gene: TRBJ1-1
v_gene: TRBV6-2/TRBV6-3
abundance: once
CDR3aa: CASSYLVRGEEAFF
CDR3nt: TGTGCCAGCAGTTACCTGGTCCGGGGCGAAGAAGCTTTCTTT

d_gene: NA
j_gene: TRBJ2-7
v_gene: TRBV19
abundance: NA
CDR3aa: CASSIQDPYEQYF
CDR3nt: TGTGCCAGTAGTATTCAGGACCCCTACGAGCAGTACTTC

d_gene: NA
j_gene: TRBJ2-7
v_gene: TRBV6-5
abundance: NA
CDR3aa: CASSQAESYEQYF
CDR3nt: TGTGCCAGCAGCCAGGCGGAGTCCTACGAGCAGTACTTC

d_gene: TRBD2
j_gene: TRBJ2-2
v_gene: TRBV20-1
abundance: NA
CDR3aa: CSARVGAGVNTGELFF
CDR3nt: TGCAGTGCTAGAGTAGGCGCGGGGGTTAACACCGGGGAGCTGTTTTTT

d_gene: TRBD1
j_gene: TRBJ2-7
v_gene: TRBV5-6
abundance: once
CDR3aa: CASSPQGDREDYEQYF
CDR3nt: TGTGCCAGCAGCCCCCAAGGGGACAGGGAGGACTACGAGCAGTACTTC

d_gene: NA
j_gene: TRBJ1-4
v_gene: TRBV4-3
abundance: NA
CDR3aa: CASSQDWDLSNEKLFF
CDR3nt: TGCGCCAGCAGCCAAGATTGGGACTTGAGTAATGAAAAACTGTTTTTT

d_gene: TRBD1
j_gene: TRBJ1-2
v_gene: TRBV27
abundance: NA
CDR3aa: CASSLRTGGGYGYTF
CDR3nt: TGTGCCAGCAGTCTCAGGACAGGGGGAGGCTATGGCTACACCTTC

d_gene: NA
j_gene: TRBJ1-1
v_gene: TRBV9
abundance: once
CDR3aa: CASSVGVPGVNTEAFF
CDR3nt: TGTGCCAGCAGCGTAGGGGTCCCGGGAGTGAACACTGAAGCTTTCTTT

d_gene: TRBD1
j_gene: TRBJ2-1
v_gene: TRBV9
abundance: NA
CDR3aa: CASSVRGLEKQFF
CDR3nt: TGTGCCAGCAGCGTTAGGGGGCTAGAGAAGCAGTTCTTC

d_gene: TRBD2
j_gene: TRBJ2-7
v_gene: TRBV2
abundance: NA
CDR3aa: CASSDLASGITYEQYF
CDR3nt: TGTGCCAGCAGTGACCTGGCTAGCGGAATAACCTACGAGCAGTACTTC